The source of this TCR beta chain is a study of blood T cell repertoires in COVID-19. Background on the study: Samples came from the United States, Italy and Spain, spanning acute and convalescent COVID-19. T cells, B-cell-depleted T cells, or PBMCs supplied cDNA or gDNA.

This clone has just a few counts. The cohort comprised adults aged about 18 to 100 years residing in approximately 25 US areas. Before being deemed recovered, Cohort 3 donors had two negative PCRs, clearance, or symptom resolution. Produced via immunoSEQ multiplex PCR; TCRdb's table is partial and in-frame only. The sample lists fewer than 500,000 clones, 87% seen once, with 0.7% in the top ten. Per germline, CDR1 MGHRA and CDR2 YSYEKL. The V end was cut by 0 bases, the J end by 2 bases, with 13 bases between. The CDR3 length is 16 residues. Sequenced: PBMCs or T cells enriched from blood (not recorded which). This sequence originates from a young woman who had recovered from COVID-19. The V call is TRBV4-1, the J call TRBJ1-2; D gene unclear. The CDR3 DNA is TGCGCCAGCAGCCAAGATCCAGCCTCGCGGAACTATGGCTACACCTTC. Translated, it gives CASSQDPASRNYGYTF.